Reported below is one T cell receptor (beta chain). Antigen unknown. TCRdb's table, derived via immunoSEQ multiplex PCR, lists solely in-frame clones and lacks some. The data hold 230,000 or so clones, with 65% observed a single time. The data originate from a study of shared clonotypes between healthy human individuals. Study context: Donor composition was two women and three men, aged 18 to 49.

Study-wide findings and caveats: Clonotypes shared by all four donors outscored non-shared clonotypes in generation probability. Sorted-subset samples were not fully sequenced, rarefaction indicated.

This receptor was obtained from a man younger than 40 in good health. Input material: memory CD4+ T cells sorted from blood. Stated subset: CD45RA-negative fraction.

In nucleotides, the CDR3 is TGTGCCAGCAGTTTTAACCGGGACAGAGAGTACTTC. Its translation is CASSFNRDREYF. The rearrangement links TRBV5-6 to TRBJ2-7, with TRBD1 matching 7 bases. CDR1 is SGHDT and CDR2 is YYEEEE in the germline V gene. V was pared by 5 bases and J by 11 bases, with 10 bases of the junction left unmatched. The CDR3 contains 12 residues.